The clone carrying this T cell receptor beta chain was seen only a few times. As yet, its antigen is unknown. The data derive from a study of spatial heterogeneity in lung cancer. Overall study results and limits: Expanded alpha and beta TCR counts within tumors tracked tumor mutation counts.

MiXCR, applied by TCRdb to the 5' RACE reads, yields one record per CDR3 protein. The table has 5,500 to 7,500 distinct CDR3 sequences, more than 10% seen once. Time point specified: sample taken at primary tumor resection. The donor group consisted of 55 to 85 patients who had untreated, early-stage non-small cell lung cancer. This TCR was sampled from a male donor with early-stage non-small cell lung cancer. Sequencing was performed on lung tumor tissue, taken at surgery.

CDR3 sequence: CASSLRGRTDTQYF. The CDR3, as DNA: TGTGCCAGCAGCCTCCGGGGACGCACAGATACGCAGTATTTT. This chain links TRBV7-9 with TRBJ2-3; D is possibly TRBD1 or TRBD2 (5 bases each). This CDR3 spans 14 amino acids. Trimming cost V 5 bases and J 1 base, with 10 bases left between them. Germline V gene lookup returns CDR1 SEHNR and CDR2 FQNEAQ (reference sequence). Full variable domain (rest looked up from reference TRBV7-9 and TRBJ2-3): DTGVSQNPRHKITKRGQNVTFRCDPISEHNRLYWYRQTLGQGPEFLTYFQNEAQLEKSRLLSDRFSAERPKGSFSTLEIQRTEQGDSAMYLCASSLRGRTDTQYFGPGTRLTVL.